These 10 T cell receptor beta chains were sequenced from one sample in a study of control samples from healthy donors and cancer patients. Profiling relied on immunoSEQ multiplex PCR, and the TCRdb table lists in-frame clones only, not all of them. The table has some 99,000 clones, about 89% seen once; the top ten hold 17%. Sequenced sample: blood. The source is a woman aged 45-65 years in good health.

The chain is built from TRBV6-6 and TRBJ2-5; either TRBD1 or TRBD2 may supply D (5 bases each). CDR1 and CDR2 from the germline V gene are MNHNY and SVGAGI (reference sequence). The CDR3 is 14 amino acids. Trimming cost V 4 bases and J 5 bases, with 14 bases left between them. CDR3 protein: CASSLTAPGETQYF. The CDR3, as DNA: TGTGCCAGCAGTTTGACAGCGCCGGGGGAGACCCAGTACTTC.

This clone was found a few times. The chain uses TRBV19 and TRBJ2-7; D is perhaps TRBD2 (5 bases). The CDR3 has 15 amino acids. Germline V gives CDR1 LNHDA, CDR2 SQIVND (reference sequence). Trimming removed 3 bases from V and 5 bases from J, with 17 bases in between. The CDR3 here is CASSIQEEAAHEQYF. The CDR3 DNA reads as TGTGCCAGTAGTATCCAGGAGGAAGCGGCCCACGAGCAGTACTTC.

The rearrangement joins TRBV18 to TRBJ2-1; no reliable D call. This CDR3 is built from 16 residues. CDR1 is KGHSH, CDR2 LQKENI, per germline. V was shortened by 0 bases and J by 2 bases, with 11 bases between the two germline ends. In DNA, the CDR3 is TGTGCCAGCTCACCACCGACCAAATCAACCTACAATGAGCAGTTCTTC. Its protein is CASSPPTKSTYNEQFF. The full variable domain, with the rest looked up from reference TRBV18 and TRBJ2-1, is NAGVMQNPRHLVRRRGQEARLRCSPMKGHSHVYWYRQLPEEGLKFMVYLQKENIIDESGMPKERFSAEFPKEGPSILRIQQVVRGDSAAYFCASSPPTKSTYNEQFFGPGTRLTVL.

The chain has TRBV11-3 and TRBJ2-1; D is unresolved. This CDR3 has 15 amino acids. The V end lost 0 bases, the J end lost 6 bases, and 12 bases lay between the germline ends. From germline, CDR1 is SGHNT and CDR2 YENEEA. The DNA of the CDR3 is TGTGCCAGCAGCTTAGACATTCGAGCGTCCAATGAGCAGTTCTTC. Translation: CASSLDIRASNEQFF.

V usage is TRBV7-2 and J usage is TRBJ2-3; 14 nucleotides align to TRBD2. The V segment lost 5 bases and the J segment 0 bases; nucleotides outside the gene matches: 7. The CDR3 length is 18 residues. Germline values: CDR1 SGHTA, CDR2 FQGNSA. CDR3 protein: CASSLWTSGRSSTDTQYF. The CDR3 nucleotides read TGTGCCAGCAGCCTGTGGACTAGCGGGAGGTCTAGCACAGATACGCAGTATTTT.

The chain carries TRBV10-3 and TRBJ2-3; D could derive from TRBD1 or TRBD2 (5 bases each). This CDR3 has 16 residues. Per the germline V gene, CDR1 is ENHRY and CDR2 is SYGVKD. V was cut by 2 bases and J by 2 bases, with 14 bases left in between. CDR3 coding DNA: TGTGCCATCAGTGAGCCCAACCGGGACGCCACAGATACGCAGTATTTT. This translates into CAISEPNRDATDTQYF.

The V call is TRBV9, the J call TRBJ2-3; 12 nucleotides line up with TRBD2. Germline CDR1 is SGDLS and CDR2 is YYNGEE. The V and J ends lost 0 bases and 9 bases, in that order; junction bases with no gene match: 14. CDR3 length: 18 residues. CDR3 amino acids: CASSVALSSGRAGGTQYF. Written as DNA, the CDR3 is TGTGCCAGCAGCGTAGCCTTATCTAGCGGGAGGGCTGGGGGGACGCAGTATTTT.

The chain uses TRBV12-3 or TRBV12-4 and TRBJ2-7, with D unclear. The CDR3 runs to 12 residues. Between the trimmed V and J ends, which lost 2 bases and 6 bases, there was a span of 8 bases. The CDR3 nucleotides are TGTGCCAGCAGTTTATCAAGGCCCGAGCAGTACTTC. This translates into CASSLSRPEQYF.

This rearrangement joins TRBV7-2 to TRBJ1-1; TRBD1 matches 7 bases. The junction had 4 bases not matched to a gene; V was cut back by 1 base and J by 2 bases. Germline V gives CDR1 SGHTA, CDR2 FQGNSA. This CDR3 comprises 15 residues. CDR3 sequence reads: CASSLEYRGNTEAFF. The CDR3 region has the DNA TGTGCCAGCAGCTTAGAGTACAGGGGCAACACTGAAGCTTTCTTT.

This chain joins TRBV2 and TRBJ2-3; 8 bases are a match to TRBD1. Per the germline V gene, CDR1 is SNHLY and CDR2 is FYNNEI. There are 15 residues in the CDR3. J lost 0 bases, V lost 6 bases, and 5 bases had no gene match. The CDR3 region is CASRETGASTDTQYF. The CDR3 bases are TGTGCCAGCAGAGAGACAGGGGCTAGCACAGATACGCAGTATTTT.